This passage covers 10 T cell receptor beta chains from one sample sequenced in a study of blood T cell repertoires in COVID-19. Some clones are missing from TCRdb's copy, which holds only in-frame ones; the method was immunoSEQ multiplex PCR. The repertoire consists of under 250,000 clones, with 80% to 85% occurring once and the leading ten covering more than 2.5%. Sequencing was done on a sample of peripheral blood. These TCRs come from a woman aged 25 to 45 who had recovered from COVID-19.

The rearrangement links TRBV12-2 to TRBJ1-2; the table's D call TRBD1 went unverified against the DNA. TRBV12-2 corresponds to a pseudogene. The length of the CDR3 is 15 residues. For the CDR3, the DNA is TGTGCAAGTCGCTTAGCCCTAGACCGACAGGGAACCTTCTTCTTC. Translating gives CASRLALDRQGTFFF.

J is TRBJ2-2 and V is TRBV5-1; TRBD1 matches 10 bases. CDR3 length: 14 residues. With 4 bases clipped from V and 3 bases from J, the junction kept 0 bases outside the gene matches. Per germline, CDR1 SGHRS and CDR2 YFSETQ. This CDR3 reads CASSGTGDTGELFF. CDR3 in DNA: TGCGCCAGCAGCGGGACAGGGGACACCGGGGAGCTGTTTTTT.

The genes are TRBV28 and TRBJ2-1, with TRBD2 matching 13 bases. Germline V gene lookup returns CDR1 MDHEN and CDR2 SYDVKM. The CDR3 sequence is 17 residues long. V was clipped by 5 bases and J by 9 bases; unmatched bases: 13. Here the CDR3 reads CASSLSSGLAGSSEQFF. In DNA form, the CDR3 reads TGTGCCAGCAGTCTCTCTTCGGGACTAGCGGGAAGTAGTGAGCAGTTCTTC.

The chain joins TRBV19 to TRBJ1-2; no firm D call. The CDR3 consists of 15 residues. Trimming stripped 3 bases from V and 2 bases from J, with 13 bases between. The germline V gene has CDR1 LNHDA and CDR2 SQIVND (reference sequence). The CDR3 spells CASSMARGRNYGYTF. The CDR3 nucleotides read TGTGCCAGTAGTATGGCCCGTGGCAGAAACTATGGCTACACCTTC.

This clone was seen a handful of times. The V and J genes are TRBV5-6 and TRBJ2-7; possible D gene TRBD2, 5 bases. Germline CDR1 and CDR2: SGHDT and YYEEEE. The V gene lost 6 bases and the J gene lost 4 bases, with 17 bases spanning the gap. The CDR3 has 14 amino acids. CDR3 region: CASNLREFSYEQYF. The DNA of the CDR3 is TGTGCCAGCAATCTGAGGGAGTTTAGTTACGAGCAGTACTTC.

The V and J genes are TRBV5-1 and TRBJ2-1; a weak D match, TRBD1 (5 bases). Germline loops: CDR1 SGHRS, CDR2 YFSETQ. The CDR3 covers 15 residues. Deletions cut 0 bases from V and 8 bases from J, with 15 bases between. CDR3 amino acids: CASSLAPQGGDEQFF. The CDR3 DNA reads TGCGCCAGCAGCTTGGCCCCGCAGGGTGGCGATGAGCAGTTCTTC.

The chain recombines TRBV5-1 with TRBJ2-7; D might be TRBD2 (5 bases). Trimming cost V 4 bases and J 2 bases, with 10 bases left between them. Germline assignment: CDR1 SGHRS and CDR2 YFSETQ. The CDR3 consists of 13 residues. CDR3 amino acids: CASSPVSAYEQYF. DNA for the CDR3: TGCGCCAGCAGCCCTGTTAGCGCCTACGAGCAGTACTTC.

This clone was seen only a few times. J is TRBJ1-1 and V is TRBV25-1, with D possibly TRBD1 on 6 matching bases. V dropped 10 bases and J dropped 6 bases, with 12 bases sitting between them. Looked up from germline, CDR1 is MGHDK and CDR2 is SYGVNS. The CDR3 covers 11 residues. CDR3 in amino acids: CATRGGPEAFF. The CDR3 region has the DNA TGTGCCACTAGGGGGGGACCTGAAGCTTTCTTT.

The chain couples TRBV18 to TRBJ1-1, with 8 bases aligning to TRBD1. From germline, CDR1 is KGHSH and CDR2 LQKENI. V lost 4 bases to trimming and J lost 3 bases; unmatched junction nucleotides: 4. CDR3 length equals 14 residues. CDR3 sequence (DNA): TGTGCCAGCTCACGGACAGGGAGGGACACTGAAGCTTTCTTT. Translating it yields CASSRTGRDTEAFF.

The V gene is TRBV11-2, the J gene TRBJ2-7; 7 bases are a match to TRBD2. The V and J ends lost 5 bases and 5 bases, in that order; junction bases with no gene match: 15. Germline CDR1 is SGHAT and CDR2 is FQNNGV. This CDR3 is 16 amino acids long. DNA of the CDR3: TGTGCCAGCAGCCTGCCGGTGGAAGGCGGGAGTAACGAGCAGTACTTC. Amino acids: CASSLPVEGGSNEQYF.